Here is one T cell receptor (beta chain) with its context. Sequenced by immunoSEQ multiplex PCR; TCRdb stores in-frame clones only, minus some. The profile shows about 150,000 clones, 80% to 95% of them singletons. The CDR3 consists of 16 residues. Unmatched junction bases numbered 5, after V lost 3 bases and J lost 5 bases. Germline assignment: CDR1 KGHDR and CDR2 SFDVKD. This specimen comes from a study of T cell responses to AZD1222 COVID-19 vaccine. The V and J genes are TRBV24-1 and TRBJ2-3; 12 bases align to TRBD1. The TCR was taken from an adult who received the AZD1222 COVID-19 vaccine. The starting material was peripheral blood, obtained 28 days after the second AZD1222 dose. CDR3 coding DNA: TGTGCCACCAGTGATCGGGACAGGGGGCGCGGAGATACGCAGTATTTT. Its protein is CATSDRDRGRGDTQYF.